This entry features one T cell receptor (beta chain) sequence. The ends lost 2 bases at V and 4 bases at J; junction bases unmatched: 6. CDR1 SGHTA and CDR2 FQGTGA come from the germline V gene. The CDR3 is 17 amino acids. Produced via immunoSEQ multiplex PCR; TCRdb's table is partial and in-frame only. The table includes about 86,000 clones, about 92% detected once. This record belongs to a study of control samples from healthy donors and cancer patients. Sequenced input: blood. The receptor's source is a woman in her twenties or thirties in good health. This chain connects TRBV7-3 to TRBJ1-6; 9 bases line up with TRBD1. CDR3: CASSLFPGQGYNSPLHF. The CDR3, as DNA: TGTGCCAGCAGCTTATTTCCGGGACAGGGTTATAATTCACCCCTCCACTTT.